The subject of this entry is one T cell receptor (beta chain). Its antigen is not known. The data are from a study of cytomegalovirus exposure and HLA in healthy donors. The wider study: There were 90 million to 130 million unique TCR beta sequences, drawn from 150 million to 200 million T cells, in an earlier analysis. Study-wide findings and caveats: Later work found that TCR association rates differed between HLA loci; DRB1 had the most and HLA-C the fewest. The likely origin of a cluster of highly shared sequence variants was a sequencing artifact. Reported results showed that the classifier diagnosed cytomegalovirus status with high specificity and sensitivity.

Primers included in the PCR were 60 Vbeta and 13 Jbeta primers. TCRdb keeps only in-frame clones here, not all; method: immunoSEQ multiplex PCR. This sample has 200,000 or so clones, with 83% found just once. Germline lookup yields CDR1 SNHLY and CDR2 FYNNEI. V lost 9 bases and J 0 bases, leaving 8 bases between the germline ends. The CDR3 contains 13 residues. The chain is built from TRBV2 and TRBJ1-4; D unresolved. The clonotype was recovered from a girl under 18 in good health and CMV-seronegative. Specimen: PBMCs. The CDR3 region is CASHRATNEKLFF. As DNA, the CDR3 is TGTGCCAGTCACAGAGCAACTAATGAAAAACTGTTTTTT.